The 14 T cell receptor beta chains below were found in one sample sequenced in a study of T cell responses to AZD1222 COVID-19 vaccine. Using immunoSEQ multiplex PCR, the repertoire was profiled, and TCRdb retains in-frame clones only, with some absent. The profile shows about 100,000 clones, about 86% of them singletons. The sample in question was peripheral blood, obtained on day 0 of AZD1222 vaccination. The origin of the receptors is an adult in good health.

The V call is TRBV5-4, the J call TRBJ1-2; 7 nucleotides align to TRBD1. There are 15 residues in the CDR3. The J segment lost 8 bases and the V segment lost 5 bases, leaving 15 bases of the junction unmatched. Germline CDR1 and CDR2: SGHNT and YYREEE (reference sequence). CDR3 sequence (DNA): TGTGCCAGCAGGCCAGGGGGACGGGCTCTAGAGGGCTACACCTTC. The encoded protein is CASRPGGRALEGYTF.

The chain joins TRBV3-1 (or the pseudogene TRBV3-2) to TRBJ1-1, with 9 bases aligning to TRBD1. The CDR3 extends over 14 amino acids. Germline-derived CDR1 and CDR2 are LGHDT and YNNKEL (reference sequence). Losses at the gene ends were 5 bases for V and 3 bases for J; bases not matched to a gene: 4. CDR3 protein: CASSDRDRDTEAFF. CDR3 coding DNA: TGTGCCAGCAGCGACCGGGACAGGGACACTGAAGCTTTCTTT.

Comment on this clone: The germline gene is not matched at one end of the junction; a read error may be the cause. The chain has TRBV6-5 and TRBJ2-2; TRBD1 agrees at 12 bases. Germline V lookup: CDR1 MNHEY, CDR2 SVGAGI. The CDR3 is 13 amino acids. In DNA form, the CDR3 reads TGTGCCAGCACGGGACAGGGGGCCGGGCAGCTGTTTTTT. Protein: CASTGQGAGQLFF.

The DNA for the CDR3 is TGCGCCAGCAGCCAAATCCAGCAGGGGCCTAATTCACCCCTCCACTTT. Translation: CASSQIQQGPNSPLHF. The chain has TRBV4-1 and TRBJ1-6; TRBD1 is a possible D gene (6 bases). The V gene's germline CDR1 is MGHRA and CDR2 YSYEKL. The CDR3 is made up of 16 amino acids. Deletions cut 2 bases from V and 6 bases from J, with 14 bases between.

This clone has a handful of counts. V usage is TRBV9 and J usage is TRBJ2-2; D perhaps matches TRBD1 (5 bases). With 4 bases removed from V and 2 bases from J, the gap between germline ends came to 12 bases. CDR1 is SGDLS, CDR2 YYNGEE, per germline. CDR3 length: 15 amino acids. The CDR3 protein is CASSTTGFNTGELFF. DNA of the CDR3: TGTGCCAGCAGCACCACAGGATTCAACACCGGGGAGCTGTTTTTT.

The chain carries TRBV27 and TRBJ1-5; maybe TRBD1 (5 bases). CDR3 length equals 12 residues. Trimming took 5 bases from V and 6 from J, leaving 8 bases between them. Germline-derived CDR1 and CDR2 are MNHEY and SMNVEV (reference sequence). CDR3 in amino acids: CASSMQGQPQHF. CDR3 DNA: TGTGCCAGCAGTATGCAGGGTCAGCCCCAGCATTTT.

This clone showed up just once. The CDR3 DNA reads as TGTGCCAGTAGTATCGGACAGCTGAACACTGAAGCTTTCTTT. Translated: CASSIGQLNTEAFF. The gene calls are TRBV19 and TRBJ1-1, with a tentative D call TRBD1 (6 bases). Germline V gene sequence: CDR1 LNHDA, CDR2 SQIVND (reference sequence). The CDR3 runs to 14 residues. V was cut by 3 bases and J by 0 bases, with 8 bases left in between. Combining the CDR3 with reference TRBV19 and TRBJ1-1 gives the whole variable domain DGGITQSPKYLFRKEGQNVTLSCEQNLNHDAMYWYRQDPGQGLRLIYYSQIVNDFQKGDIAEGYSVSREKKESFPLTVTSAQKNPTAFYLCASSIGQLNTEAFFGQGTRLTVV.

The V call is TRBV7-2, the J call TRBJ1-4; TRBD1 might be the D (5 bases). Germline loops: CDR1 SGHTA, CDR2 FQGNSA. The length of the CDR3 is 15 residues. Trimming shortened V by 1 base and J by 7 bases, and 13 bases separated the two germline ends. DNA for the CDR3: TGTGCCAGCAGCTTAGTGGGTGGGGCCGGTGAAAAACTGTTTTTT. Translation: CASSLVGGAGEKLFF.

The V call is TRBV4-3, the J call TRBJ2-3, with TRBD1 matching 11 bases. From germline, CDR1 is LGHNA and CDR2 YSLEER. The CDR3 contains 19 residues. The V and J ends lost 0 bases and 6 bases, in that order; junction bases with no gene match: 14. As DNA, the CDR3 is TGCGCCAGCAGCCAAGAGACGGGAGGGACAGGGGGAATCGTGGATACGCAGTATTTT. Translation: CASSQETGGTGGIVDTQYF.

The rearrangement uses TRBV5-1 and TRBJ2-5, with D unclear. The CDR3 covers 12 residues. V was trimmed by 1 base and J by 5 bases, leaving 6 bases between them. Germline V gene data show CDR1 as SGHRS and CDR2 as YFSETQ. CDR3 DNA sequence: TGCGCCAGCAGCTTGAATTTTGAGACCCAGTACTTC. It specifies CASSLNFETQYF.

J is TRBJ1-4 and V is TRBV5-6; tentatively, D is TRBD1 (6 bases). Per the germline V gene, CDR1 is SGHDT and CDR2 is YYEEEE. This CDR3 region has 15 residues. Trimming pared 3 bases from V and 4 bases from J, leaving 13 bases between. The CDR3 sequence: CASSSQTGLNEKLFF. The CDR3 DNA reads TGTGCCAGCAGCTCACAGACAGGCCTTAATGAAAAACTGTTTTTT.

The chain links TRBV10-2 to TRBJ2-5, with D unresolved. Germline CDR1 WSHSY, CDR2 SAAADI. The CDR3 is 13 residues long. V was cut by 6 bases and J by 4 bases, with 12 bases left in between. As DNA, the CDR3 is TGCGCCAGCAGCGACCCAGCCGCAGAGACCCAGTACTTC. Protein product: CASSDPAAETQYF.

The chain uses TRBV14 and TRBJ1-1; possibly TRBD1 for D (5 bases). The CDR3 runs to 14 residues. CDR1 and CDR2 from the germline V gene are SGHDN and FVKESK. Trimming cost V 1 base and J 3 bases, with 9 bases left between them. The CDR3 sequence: CASSQGQTYTEAFF. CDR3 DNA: TGTGCCAGCAGCCAAGGACAGACCTACACTGAAGCTTTCTTT.

The CDR3 bases are TGTGCCAGCAGCTTGCCCCCCACGACAGATACGCAGTATTTT. This gives the protein CASSLPPTTDTQYF. The J gene is TRBJ2-3, the V gene TRBV11-2; no clear D. The CDR3 length is 14 residues. Germline loops: CDR1 SGHAT, CDR2 FQNNGV. Trimming cost V 3 bases and J 3 bases, with 10 bases left between them. Complete variable domain (other parts from reference TRBV11-2 and TRBJ2-3): EAGVAQSPRYKIIEKRQSVAFWCNPISGHATLYWYQQILGQGPKLLIQFQNNGVVDDSQLPKDRFSAERLKGVDSTLKIQPAKLEDSAVYLCASSLPPTTDTQYFGPGTRLTVL.